This TCR beta chain was observed in a study of shared clonotypes between healthy human individuals. Germline-derived CDR1 and CDR2 are LNHDA and SQIVND (reference sequence). The CDR3 sequence is 15 residues long. V shed 0 bases and J shed 4 bases, with 13 bases lying between them. Data came from immunoSEQ multiplex PCR; TCRdb stores just in-frame clones and leaves some out. The repertoire has around 330,000 clones, around 67% of them found once; the top ten carry 10%. The count of this clone is one. This TCR was sampled from a man aged 25-40 years in good health. This rearrangement joins TRBV19 to TRBJ2-7; no reliable D call. Sample: memory CD4+ T cells sorted from blood. Subset of the sample: CD45RA-negative fraction. Here the CDR3 DNA reads TGTGCCAGTAGTATAGATGGCAGTTATGGATACGAGCAGTACTTC. Protein product: CASSIDGSYGYEQYF.